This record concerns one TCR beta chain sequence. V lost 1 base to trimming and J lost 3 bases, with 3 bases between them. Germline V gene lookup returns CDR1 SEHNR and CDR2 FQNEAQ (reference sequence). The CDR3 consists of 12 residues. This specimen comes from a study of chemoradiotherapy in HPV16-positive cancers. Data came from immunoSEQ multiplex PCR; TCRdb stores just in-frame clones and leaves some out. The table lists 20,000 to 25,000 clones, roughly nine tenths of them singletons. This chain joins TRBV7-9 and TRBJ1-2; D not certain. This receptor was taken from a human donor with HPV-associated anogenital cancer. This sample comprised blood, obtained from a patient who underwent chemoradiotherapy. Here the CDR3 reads CASSLGDYGYTF. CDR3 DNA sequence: TGTGCCAGCAGCTTAGGCGACTATGGCTACACCTTC.